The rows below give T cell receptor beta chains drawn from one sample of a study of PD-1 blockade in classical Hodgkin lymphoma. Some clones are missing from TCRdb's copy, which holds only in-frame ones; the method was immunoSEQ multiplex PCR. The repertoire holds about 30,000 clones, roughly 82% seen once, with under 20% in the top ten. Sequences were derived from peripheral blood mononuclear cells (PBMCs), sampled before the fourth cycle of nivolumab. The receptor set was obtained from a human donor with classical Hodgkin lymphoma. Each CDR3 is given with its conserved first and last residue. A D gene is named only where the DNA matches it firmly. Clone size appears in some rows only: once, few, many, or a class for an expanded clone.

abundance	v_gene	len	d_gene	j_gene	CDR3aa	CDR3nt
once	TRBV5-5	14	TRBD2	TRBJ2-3	CASSLGGGLDTQYF	TGTGCCAGCAGCTTGGGCGGGGGGCTAGATACGCAGTATTTT
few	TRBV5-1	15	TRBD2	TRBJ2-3	CASSLNRGGADTQYF	TGCGCCAGCAGCTTGAACCGCGGGGGGGCAGATACGCAGTATTTT
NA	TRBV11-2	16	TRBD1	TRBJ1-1	CASSLMGTGANTEAFF	TGTGCCAGCAGCCTAATGGGGACAGGGGCGAACACTGAAGCTTTCTTT
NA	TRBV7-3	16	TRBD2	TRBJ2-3	CASSLLGGGPTDTQYF	TGTGCCAGCAGCTTATTGGGCGGGGGGCCCACAGATACGCAGTATTTT
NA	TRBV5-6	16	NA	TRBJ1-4	CASSLRATGVNEKLFF	TGTGCCAGCAGCTTGAGGGCGACAGGAGTGAATGAAAAACTGTTTTTT
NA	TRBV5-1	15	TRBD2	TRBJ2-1	CASSLGGGVIDEQFF	TGCGCCAGCAGCTTGGGCGGGGGGGTTATTGATGAGCAGTTCTTC
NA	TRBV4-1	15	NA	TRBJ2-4	CASSHPRGDGNIQYF	TGCGCCAGCAGCCACCCGAGGGGGGATGGAAACATTCAGTACTTC
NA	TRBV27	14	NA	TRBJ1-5	CASSLWGGSQPQHF	TGTGCCAGCAGTTTATGGGGGGGTAGTCAGCCCCAGCATTTT
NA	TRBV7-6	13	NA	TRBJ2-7	CASSLSSPYEQYF	TGTGCCAGCAGCTTAAGTAGTCCCTACGAGCAGTACTTC
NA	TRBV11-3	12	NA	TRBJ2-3	CASSFHTDTQYF	TGTGCCAGCAGCTTCCACACAGATACGCAGTATTTT
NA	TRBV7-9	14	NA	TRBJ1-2	CASSRGDANYGYTF	TGTGCCAGCAGCCGAGGGGACGCTAACTATGGCTACACCTTC
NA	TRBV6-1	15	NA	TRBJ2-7	CASSELAGWDYEQYF	TGTGCCAGCAGTGAACTAGCAGGGTGGGACTACGAGCAGTACTTC
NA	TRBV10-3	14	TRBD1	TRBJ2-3	CAISPQGATDTQYF	TGTGCCATCAGTCCACAGGGGGCAACAGATACGCAGTATTTT
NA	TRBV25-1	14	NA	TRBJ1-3	CASSESGRFNTIYF	TGTGCCAGCAGTGAATCTGGCAGGTTCAACACCATATATTTT
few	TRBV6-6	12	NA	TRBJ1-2	CASRDGIYGYTF	TGTGCCAGCCGGGACGGCATCTATGGCTACACCTTC
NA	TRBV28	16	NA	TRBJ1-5	CASTISKGIGNQPQHF	TGTGCCAGCACCATCTCGAAGGGTATCGGCAATCAGCCCCAGCATTTT
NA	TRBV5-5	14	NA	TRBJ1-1	CASSFTGGGTEAFF	TGTGCCAGCAGCTTCACGGGGGGAGGCACTGAAGCTTTCTTT
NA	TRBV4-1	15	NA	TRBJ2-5	CASSQVLVRDTAQYF	TGCGCCAGCAGCCAAGTTCTAGTCAGGGACACGGCCCAGTACTTC
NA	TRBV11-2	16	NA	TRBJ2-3	CASSPLTGHPPDTQYF	TGTGCCAGCAGCCCCCTAACGGGCCACCCCCCAGATACGCAGTATTTT
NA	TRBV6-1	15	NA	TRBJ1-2	CASSEGAGLNYGYTF	TGTGCCAGCAGTGAAGGTGCAGGGCTCAACTATGGCTACACCTTC
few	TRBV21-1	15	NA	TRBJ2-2	CASSNGRRVEGELFF	TGTGCCAGCAGCAATGGACGCAGGGTGGAGGGGGAGCTGTTTTTT
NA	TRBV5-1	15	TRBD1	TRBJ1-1	CASSLGTGSNTEAFF	TGCGCCAGCAGCTTGGGGACAGGGTCAAACACTGAAGCTTTCTTT
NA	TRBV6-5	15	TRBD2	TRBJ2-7	CASSQSGGPAYEQYF	TGTGCCAGCAGTCAGAGCGGGGGGCCAGCCTACGAGCAGTACTTC
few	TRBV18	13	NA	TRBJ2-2	CASSPDGTGELFF	TGTGCCAGCTCCCCCGATGGCACCGGGGAGCTGTTTTTT
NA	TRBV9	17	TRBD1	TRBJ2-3	CASSILAEDRETDTQYF	TGTGCCAGCAGCATCCTCGCCGAAGACAGGGAGACAGATACGCAGTATTTT
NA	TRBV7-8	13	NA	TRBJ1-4	CASSPLVAEKLFF	TGTGCCAGCAGCCCCCTAGTTGCGGAAAAACTGTTTTTT
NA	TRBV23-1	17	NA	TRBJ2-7	CASSQNWVGSMSYEQYF	TGCGCCAGCAGTCAAAATTGGGTGGGCTCAATGTCCTACGAGCAGTACTTC